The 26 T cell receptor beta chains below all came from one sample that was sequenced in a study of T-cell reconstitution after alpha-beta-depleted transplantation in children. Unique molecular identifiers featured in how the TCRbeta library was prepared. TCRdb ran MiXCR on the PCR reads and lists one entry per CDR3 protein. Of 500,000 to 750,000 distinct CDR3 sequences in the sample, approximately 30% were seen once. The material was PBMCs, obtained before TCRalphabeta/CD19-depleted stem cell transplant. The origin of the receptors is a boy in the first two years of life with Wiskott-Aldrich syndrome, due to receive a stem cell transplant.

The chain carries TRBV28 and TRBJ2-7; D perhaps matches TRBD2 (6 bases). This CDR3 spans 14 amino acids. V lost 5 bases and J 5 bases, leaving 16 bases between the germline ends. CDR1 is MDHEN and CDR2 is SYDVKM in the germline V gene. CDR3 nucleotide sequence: TGTGCCAGCAGTCGCTGGGCGGGGAACCACGAGCAGTACTTC. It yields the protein CASSRWAGNHEQYF.

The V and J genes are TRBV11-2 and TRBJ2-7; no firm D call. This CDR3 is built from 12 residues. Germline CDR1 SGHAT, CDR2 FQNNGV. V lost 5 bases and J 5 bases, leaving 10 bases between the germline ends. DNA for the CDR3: TGTGCCAGCAGCCCCGGTCAAAACGAGCAGTACTTC. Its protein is CASSPGQNEQYF.

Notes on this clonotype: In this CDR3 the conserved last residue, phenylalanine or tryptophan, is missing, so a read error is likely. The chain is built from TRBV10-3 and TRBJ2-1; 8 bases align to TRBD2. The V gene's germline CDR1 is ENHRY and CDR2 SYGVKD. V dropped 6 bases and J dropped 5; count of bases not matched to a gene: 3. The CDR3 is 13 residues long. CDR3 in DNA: TGTGCCATCAGACTAGCGGCCAACAATGAGCAGTTCTCC. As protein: CAIRLAANNEQFS.

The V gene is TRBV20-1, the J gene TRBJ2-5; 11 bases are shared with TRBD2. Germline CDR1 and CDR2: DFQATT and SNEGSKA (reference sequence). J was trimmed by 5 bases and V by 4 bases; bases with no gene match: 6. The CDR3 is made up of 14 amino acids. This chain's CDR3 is CSAIAGGPWETQYF. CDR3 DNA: TGCAGTGCTATAGCGGGAGGGCCATGGGAGACCCAGTACTTC.

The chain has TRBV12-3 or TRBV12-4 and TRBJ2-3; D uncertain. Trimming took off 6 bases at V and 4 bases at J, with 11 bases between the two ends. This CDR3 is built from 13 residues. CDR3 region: CASSKRIPDTQYF. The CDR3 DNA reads TGTGCCAGCAGCAAAAGAATCCCAGATACGCAGTATTTT.

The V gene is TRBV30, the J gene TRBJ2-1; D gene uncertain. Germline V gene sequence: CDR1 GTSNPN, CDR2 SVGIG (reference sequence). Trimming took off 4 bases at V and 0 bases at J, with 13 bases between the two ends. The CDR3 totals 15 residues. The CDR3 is CAWTWAFSSYNEQFF. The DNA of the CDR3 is TGTGCCTGGACTTGGGCGTTTAGCTCCTACAATGAGCAGTTCTTC. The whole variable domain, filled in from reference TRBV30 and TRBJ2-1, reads SQTIHQWPATLVQPVGSPLSLECTVEGTSNPNLYWYRQAAGRGLQLLFYSVGIGQISSEVPQNLSASRPQDRQFILSSKKLLLSDSGFYLCAWTWAFSSYNEQFFGPGTRLTVL.

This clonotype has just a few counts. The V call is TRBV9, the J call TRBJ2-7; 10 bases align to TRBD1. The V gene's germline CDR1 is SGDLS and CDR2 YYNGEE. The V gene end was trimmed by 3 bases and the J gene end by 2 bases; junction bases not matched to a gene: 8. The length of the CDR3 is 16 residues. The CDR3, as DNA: TGTGCCAGCAGCGGCCGCCCCGGGACAGGGGCCTACGAGCAGTACTTC. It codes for CASSGRPGTGAYEQYF.

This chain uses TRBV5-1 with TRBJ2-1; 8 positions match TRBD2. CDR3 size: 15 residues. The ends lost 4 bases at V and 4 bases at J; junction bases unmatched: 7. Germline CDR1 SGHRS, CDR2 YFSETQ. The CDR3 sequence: CASSPSGLAYNEQFF. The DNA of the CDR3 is TGCGCCAGCAGCCCATCCGGACTAGCATACAATGAGCAGTTCTTC.

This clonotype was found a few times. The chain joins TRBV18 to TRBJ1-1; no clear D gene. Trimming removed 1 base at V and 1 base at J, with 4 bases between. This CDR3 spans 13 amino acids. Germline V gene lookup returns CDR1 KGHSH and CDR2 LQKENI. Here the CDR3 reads CASSPLPNTEAFF. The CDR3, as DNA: TGTGCCAGCTCACCACTACCGAACACTGAAGCTTTCTTT. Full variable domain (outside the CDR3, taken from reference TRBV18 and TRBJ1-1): NAGVMQNPRHLVRRRGQEARLRCSPMKGHSHVYWYRQLPEEGLKFMVYLQKENIIDESGMPKERFSAEFPKEGPSILRIQQVVRGDSAAYFCASSPLPNTEAFFGQGTRLTVV.

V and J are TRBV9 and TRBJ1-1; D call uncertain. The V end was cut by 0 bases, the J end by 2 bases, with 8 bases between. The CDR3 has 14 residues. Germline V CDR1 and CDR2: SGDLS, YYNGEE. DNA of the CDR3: TGTGCCAGCAGCGTAGAACTACCCAACACTGAAGCTTTCTTT. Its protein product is CASSVELPNTEAFF.

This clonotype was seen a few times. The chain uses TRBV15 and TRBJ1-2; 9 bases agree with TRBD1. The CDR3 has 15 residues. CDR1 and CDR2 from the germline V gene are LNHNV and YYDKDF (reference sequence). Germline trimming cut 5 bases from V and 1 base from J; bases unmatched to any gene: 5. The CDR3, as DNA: TGTGCCACCAGCGGCCGACAGGGGGATAACTATGGCTACACCTTC. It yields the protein CATSGRQGDNYGYTF.

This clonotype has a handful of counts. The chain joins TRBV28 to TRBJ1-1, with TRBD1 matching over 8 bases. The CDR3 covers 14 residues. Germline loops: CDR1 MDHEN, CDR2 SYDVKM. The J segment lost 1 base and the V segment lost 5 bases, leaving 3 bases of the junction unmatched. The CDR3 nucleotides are TGTGCCAGCAGTACAGGGGGTTGGAACACTGAAGCTTTCTTT. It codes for CASSTGGWNTEAFF.

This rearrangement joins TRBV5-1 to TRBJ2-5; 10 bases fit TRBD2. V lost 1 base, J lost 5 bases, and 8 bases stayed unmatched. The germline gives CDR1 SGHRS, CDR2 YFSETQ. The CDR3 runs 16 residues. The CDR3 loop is CASSLILGLAWETQYF. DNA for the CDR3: TGCGCCAGCAGCTTGATATTGGGACTAGCGTGGGAGACCCAGTACTTC. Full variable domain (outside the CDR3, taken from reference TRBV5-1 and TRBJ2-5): KAGVTQTPRYLIKTRGQQVTLSCSPISGHRSVSWYQQTPGQGLQFLFEYFSETQRNKGNFPGRFSGRQFSNSRSEMNVSTLELGDSALYLCASSLILGLAWETQYFGPGTRLLVL.

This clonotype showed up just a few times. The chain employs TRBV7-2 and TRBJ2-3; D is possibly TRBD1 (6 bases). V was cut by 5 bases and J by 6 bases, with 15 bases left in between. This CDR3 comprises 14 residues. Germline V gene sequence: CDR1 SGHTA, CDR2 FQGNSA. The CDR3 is CASSESRGSDTQYF. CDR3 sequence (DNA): TGTGCCAGCAGCGAATCGAGGGGGTCGGATACGCAGTATTTT.

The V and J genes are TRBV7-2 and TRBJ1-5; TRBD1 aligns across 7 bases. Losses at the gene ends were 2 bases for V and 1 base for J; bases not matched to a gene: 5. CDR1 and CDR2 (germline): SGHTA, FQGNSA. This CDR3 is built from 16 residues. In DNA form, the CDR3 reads TGTGCCAGCAGCTTAAATAGGGGGCGAAGCAATCAGCCCCAGCATTTT. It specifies CASSLNRGRSNQPQHF.

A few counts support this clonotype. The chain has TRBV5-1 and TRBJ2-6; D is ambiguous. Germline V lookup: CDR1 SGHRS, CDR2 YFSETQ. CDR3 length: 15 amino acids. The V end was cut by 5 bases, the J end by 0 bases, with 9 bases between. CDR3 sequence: CASRRWVSGANVLTF. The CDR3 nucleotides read TGCGCCAGCAGGCGCTGGGTCTCTGGGGCCAACGTCCTGACTTTC.

This CDR3 is CATSTGDYGYTF. The CDR3 DNA reads as TGTGCCACCTCAACAGGGGACTATGGCTACACCTTC. The J gene is TRBJ1-2, the V gene TRBV28; 7 nucleotides align to TRBD1. Germline CDR1 and CDR2: MDHEN and SYDVKM. V was clipped by 10 bases and J by 3 bases; unmatched bases: 5. CDR3 size: 12 residues.

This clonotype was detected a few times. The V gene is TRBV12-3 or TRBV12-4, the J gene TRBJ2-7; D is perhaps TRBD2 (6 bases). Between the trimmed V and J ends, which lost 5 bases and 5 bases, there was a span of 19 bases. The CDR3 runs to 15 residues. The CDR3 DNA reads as TGTGCCAGCAGTCCCGGGGGACGGGTCAAAGACGAGCAGTACTTC. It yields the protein CASSPGGRVKDEQYF.

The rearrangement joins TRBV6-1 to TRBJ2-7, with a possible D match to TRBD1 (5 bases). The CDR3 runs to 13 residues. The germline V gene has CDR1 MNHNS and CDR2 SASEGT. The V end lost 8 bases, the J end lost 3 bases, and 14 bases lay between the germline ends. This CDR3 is CASSQKQGYEQYF. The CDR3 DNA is TGTGCCAGCTCACAGAAGCAGGGCTACGAGCAGTACTTC.

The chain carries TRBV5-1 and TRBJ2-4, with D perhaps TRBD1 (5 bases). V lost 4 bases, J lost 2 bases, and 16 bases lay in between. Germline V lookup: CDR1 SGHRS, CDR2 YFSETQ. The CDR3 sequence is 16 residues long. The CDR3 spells CASSLGVFGSKNIQYF. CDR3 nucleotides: TGCGCCAGCAGCCTAGGGGTGTTCGGGTCCAAAAACATTCAGTACTTC.

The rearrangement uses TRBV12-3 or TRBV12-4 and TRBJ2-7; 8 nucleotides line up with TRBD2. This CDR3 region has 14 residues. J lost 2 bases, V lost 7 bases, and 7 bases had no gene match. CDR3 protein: CASKDSGMTYEQYF. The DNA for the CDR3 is TGTGCCAGCAAGGATAGCGGGATGACCTACGAGCAGTACTTC.

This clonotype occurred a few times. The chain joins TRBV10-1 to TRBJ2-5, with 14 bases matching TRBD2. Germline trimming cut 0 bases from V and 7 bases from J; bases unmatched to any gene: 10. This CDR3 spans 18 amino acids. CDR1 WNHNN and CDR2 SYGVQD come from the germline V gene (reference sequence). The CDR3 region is CASSESTPGTSGSGTQYF. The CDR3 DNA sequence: TGCGCCAGCAGTGAGTCGACTCCGGGGACTAGCGGGAGCGGGACCCAGTACTTC.

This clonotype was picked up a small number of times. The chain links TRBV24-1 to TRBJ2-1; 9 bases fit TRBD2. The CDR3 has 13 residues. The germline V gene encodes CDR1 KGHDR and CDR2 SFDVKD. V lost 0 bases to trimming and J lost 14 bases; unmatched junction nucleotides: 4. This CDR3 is CATSDLRGTSKFF. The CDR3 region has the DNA TGTGCCACCAGTGATTTGAGAGGGACTAGCAAGTTCTTC.

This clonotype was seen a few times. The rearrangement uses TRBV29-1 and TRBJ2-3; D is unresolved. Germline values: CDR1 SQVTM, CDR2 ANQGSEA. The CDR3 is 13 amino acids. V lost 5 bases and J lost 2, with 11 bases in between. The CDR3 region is CSVIRSSTDTQYF. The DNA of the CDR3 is TGCAGCGTTATCAGGTCTTCCACAGATACGCAGTATTTT.

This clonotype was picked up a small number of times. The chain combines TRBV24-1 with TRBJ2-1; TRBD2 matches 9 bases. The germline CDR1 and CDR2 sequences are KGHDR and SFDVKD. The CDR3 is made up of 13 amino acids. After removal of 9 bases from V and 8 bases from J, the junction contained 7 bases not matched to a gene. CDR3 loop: CATAGGPGYEQFF. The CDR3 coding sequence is TGTGCCACCGCGGGAGGGCCGGGTTATGAGCAGTTCTTC.

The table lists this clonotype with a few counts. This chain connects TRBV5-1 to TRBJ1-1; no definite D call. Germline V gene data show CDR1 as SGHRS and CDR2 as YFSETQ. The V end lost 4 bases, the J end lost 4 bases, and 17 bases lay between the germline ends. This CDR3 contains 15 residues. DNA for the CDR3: TGCGCCAGCAGCGCCATCGGGGTGGTGAGCACTGAAGCTTTCTTT. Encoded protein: CASSAIGVVSTEAFF.